A selection of T cell receptor beta chains follows, all from one sample in a study of T cells in Graves' hyperthyroidism and ophthalmopathy. TCRdb independently ran MiXCR on the multiplex PCR reads; one entry per CDR3 protein. In the table there are around 420,000 distinct CDR3 sequences, 15% to 19% of which are singletons. Sequencing was carried out using blood. Every receptor here comes from a woman between 18 and 30 years old with Graves' hyperthyroidism. The CDR3 runs from the conserved cysteine through the conserved F or W. D genes are given only for firm matches. The size of a clone is reported for some rows only, either as once, few or many, or as a class for expanded clones.

J | D | V | size | DNA | CDR3
TRBJ1-2 | . | TRBV20-1 | few | TGCAGTGCTAGGGCTTTTAACTATGGCTACACCTTC | CSARAFNYGYTF
TRBJ2-7 | . | TRBV28 | many | TGTGCCAGCACTTCCCGGCCAACAGGGAACGAGCAGTACTTC | CASTSRPTGNEQYF
TRBJ1-5 | TRBD1 | TRBV10-3 | many | TGTGCCATCAGTGACAAGGGGGCAGGTCAGCCCCAGCATTTT | CAISDKGAGQPQHF
TRBJ2-3 | . | TRBV6-1 | . | TGTGCCAGCAGTGAAGCGTTGGGGAATACGCAGTATTTT | CASSEALGNTQYF
TRBJ2-1 | . | TRBV7-3 | many | TGTGCCAGCAGCATGACAGTGGATAATGAGCAGTTCTTC | CASSMTVDNEQFF
TRBJ1-1 | TRBD1 | TRBV19 | many | TGTGCCAGTAGTACCCTTTACAGGGGGAACACTGAAGCTTTCTTT | CASSTLYRGNTEAFF
TRBJ2-1 | TRBD2 | TRBV14 | . | TGTGCCAGCAGCCATTTGACGGGACTAGCGGGAGGCCGCTCCTACAATGAGCAGTTCTTC | CASSHLTGLAGGRSYNEQFF
TRBJ2-1 | . | TRBV27 | . | TGTGCCAGCAGTTTGAGACAGACCTACAATGAGCAGTTCTTC | CASSLRQTYNEQFF
TRBJ1-5 | . | TRBV10-3 | many | TGTGCCATCAGTGAGTCGTTCAGGGGTCACCAGCCCCAGCATTTT | CAISESFRGHQPQHF
TRBJ2-5 | . | TRBV28 | many | TGTGCCACCGGATTGGACACGTACCAAGAGACCCAGTACTTC | CATGLDTYQETQYF
TRBJ2-2 | TRBD2 | TRBV19 | . | TGTGCCAGTAGTATAGATCTCTACCCTAGCGGGGAAAACACCGGGGAGCTGTTTTTT | CASSIDLYPSGENTGELFF
TRBJ1-6 | . | TRBV3-1 | . | TGTGCCAGCAGCCTAGGAGGGGTGTTTAAATCACCCCTCCACTTT | CASSLGGVFKSPLHF
TRBJ2-2 | TRBD1 | TRBV24-1 | . | TGTGCCACCAGTGATTATCGACAGGGGCGGGACACCGGGGAGCTGTTTTTT | CATSDYRQGRDTGELFF
TRBJ2-5 | TRBD1 | TRBV27 | many | TGTGCCAGCAGTTTATCGAGACAGGGGGGATTCGAGACCCAGTACTTC | CASSLSRQGGFETQYF
TRBJ1-3 | . | TRBV6-1 | . | TGTGCCAGCAGTCGATCAGGGGACTCTGGAAGCACCATATATTTT | CASSRSGDSGSTIYF
TRBJ1-2 | TRBD1 | TRBV20-1 | few | TGCAGTGCTATACCCTTACAGGGGTTGGACTATGGCTACACCTTC | CSAIPLQGLDYGYTF
TRBJ2-3 | TRBD1 | TRBV2 | few | TGTGCCAGCAGACCTCGACAGGGATGGAGCACAGATACGCAGTATTTT | CASRPRQGWSTDTQYF
TRBJ2-2 | TRBD1 | TRBV24-1 | many | TGTGCCACCAGTGATTTGCCCGGACAGGGGGCGAACACCGGGGAGCTGTTTTTT | CATSDLPGQGANTGELFF
TRBJ1-1 | . | TRBV20-1 | many | TGCAGTGCTATGGCAATGGGGATTGAAGCTTTCTTT | CSAMAMGIEAFF
TRBJ2-1 | . | TRBV12-3/TRBV12-4 | many | TGTGCCAGTTCTCGCGAGGCCCCCTCCTACAATGAGCAGTTCTTC | CASSREAPSYNEQFF
TRBJ1-6 | TRBD1 | TRBV25-1 | . | TGTGCCAGCAGTGAATTGAGAGGGGACAGGAGTCTCAGGTCACCCCTCCACTTT | CASSELRGDRSLRSPLHF
TRBJ2-7 | . | TRBV27 | many | TGTGCCAGCAGTTTATCCATGACGGTGTCCTACGAGCAGTACTTC | CASSLSMTVSYEQYF
TRBJ2-2 | . | TRBV24-1 | few | TGTGCCACCAGTGACCCTGACAAGAACACCGGGGAGCTGTTTTTT | CATSDPDKNTGELFF
TRBJ2-7 | . | TRBV7-2 | many | TGTGCCAGCAGCTTAGAGGCCCTCATGGAGCAGTACTTC | CASSLEALMEQYF
TRBJ2-7 | . | TRBV27 | many | TGTGCCAGCAGTTTGGGGCCTACAGGAGGGGACTCCTACGAGCAGTACTTC | CASSLGPTGGDSYEQYF
TRBJ2-7 | TRBD2 | TRBV6-1 | many | TGTGCCAGCAGTTCCCAACTAGCGGGGGTGTACGAGCAGTACTTC | CASSSQLAGVYEQYF
TRBJ2-1 | TRBD2 | TRBV10-3 | . | TGTGCCATCAGTGTTTCGGGACAGAAAGTTGGGACTAGCGGGGGAAGCTCCTACAATGAGCAGTTCTTC | CAISVSGQKVGTSGGSSYNEQFF
TRBJ2-1 | . | TRBV20-1 | few | TGCAGTGCTAGGGGGCAGACAGTCCGCTCCTACAATGAGCAGTTCTTC | CSARGQTVRSYNEQFF
TRBJ1-1 | . | TRBV19 | few | TGTGCCAGTACCCCAGGCCAGGGAGGAAACACTGAAGCTTTCTTT | CASTPGQGGNTEAFF
TRBJ1-5 | TRBD1 | TRBV20-1 | many | TGCAGTGCTCAGACAGGGTTAAATCAGCCCCAGCATTTT | CSAQTGLNQPQHF
TRBJ1-2 | . | TRBV19 | . | TGTGCCAGTAACCCGGACGGGATTCACTATGGCTACACCTTC | CASNPDGIHYGYTF
TRBJ2-1 | TRBD1 | TRBV28 | many | TGTGCCAGCAGTTTATCCGACAGGGCACGGAATACTGAGCAGTTCTTC | CASSLSDRARNTEQFF
TRBJ2-3 | TRBD1 | TRBV27 | . | TGTGCCAGCAGTTTACAGGGGGCTTTTTTGGATACGCAGTATTTT | CASSLQGAFLDTQYF
TRBJ1-5 | . | TRBV6-1 | many | TGTGCCAGCAGTGAGCCTCAGCATAGCAATCAGCCCCAGCATTTT | CASSEPQHSNQPQHF
TRBJ2-5 | . | TRBV6-1 | few | TGTGCCACCGGGGCAGGGGTCCAAGAGACCCAGTACTTC | CATGAGVQETQYF
TRBJ2-1 | TRBD2 | TRBV11-2 | many | TGTGCCAGCAGCCCCGGCCCTTCCGGGACTAGCAGAAATGAGCAGTTCTTC | CASSPGPSGTSRNEQFF
TRBJ2-5 | TRBD2 | TRBV20-1 | . | TGCAGTGCTTGTCTAGCGGGAAAAGAGACCCAGTACTTC | CSACLAGKETQYF
TRBJ2-3 | TRBD1 | TRBV28 | many | TGTGCCAGCACCTTGGACAGGTTCAGCACAGATACGCAGTATTTT | CASTLDRFSTDTQYF
TRBJ2-2 | . | TRBV20-1 | few | TGCAGTGCTAGAATGGACGTGACAGCGCTGCGAGGGGAGCTGTTTTTT | CSARMDVTALRGELFF
TRBJ2-5 | TRBD1 | TRBV20-1 | . | TGCAGTGCTATCAGACAGGGGGCGAGGGAGACCCAGTACTTC | CSAIRQGARETQYF
TRBJ2-2 | TRBD1 | TRBV19 | few | TGTGCCAGCCGGACAGGGGTCACCGGGGAGCTGTTTTTT | CASRTGVTGELFF
TRBJ2-5 | TRBD2 | TRBV24-1 | many | TGTGCCACCAGTGCCCTAGCGGGGGGAAAAGAGACCCAGTACTTC | CATSALAGGKETQYF
TRBJ2-7 | TRBD1 | TRBV11-2 | many | TGTGCCAGCAGCGCCCCAACAGGGGGCAAGGCTTACGAGCAGTACTTC | CASSAPTGGKAYEQYF
TRBJ1-4 | . | TRBV11-2 | many | TGTGCCAGCAGCTTAATGGACGAAAAACTGTTTTTT | CASSLMDEKLFF
TRBJ1-5 | . | TRBV6-9 | many | TGTGCCAGCAGTTACGCCATCGTGGGCGGCAGCAATCAGCCCCAGCATTTT | CASSYAIVGGSNQPQHF
TRBJ2-1 | . | TRBV25-1 | . | TGTGCCTGCAGTGCCTCGGGGTCCAGCTCCTACAATGAGCAGTTCTTC | CACSASGSSSYNEQFF
TRBJ1-6 | . | TRBV7-2 | . | TGTGCCAGCAGCGTTACCGCCCCCGTGGCAACTAATTATAATTCACCCCTCCACTTT | CASSVTAPVATNYNSPLHF
TRBJ2-5 | TRBD2 | TRBV7-8 | . | TGTGCCAGCAGTAAACTAGCGGGGGAGACCCAGTACTTC | CASSKLAGETQYF
TRBJ2-3 | . | TRBV20-1 | many | TGCAGTGCTGCCTTAGCGGAACGGTCAGATACGCAGTATTTT | CSAALAERSDTQYF
TRBJ1-2 | . | TRBV4-1 | . | TGCGCCAGCAGCCAAGATTCCGACAGGTTCTATGGCTACACCTTC | CASSQDSDRFYGYTF
TRBJ2-3 | TRBD2 | TRBV5-1 | . | TGCGCCAGCAGCTTAAGGGCTAGCGGGAGTTCAGATACGCAGTATTTT | CASSLRASGSSDTQYF
TRBJ2-3 | TRBD2 | TRBV7-3 | many | TGTGCCAGCAGCCCCCAAGCGGGGAGGGGCACAGATACGCAGTATTTT | CASSPQAGRGTDTQYF